This TCR beta chain was recorded in a study of blood T cell repertoires in COVID-19. The wider study: T cells, B-cell-depleted T cells, or PBMCs supplied cDNA or gDNA.

Original data processing: Reference gene primer amplification gave nucleated cell count estimates. Sequencing used immunoSEQ multiplex PCR; TCRdb keeps in-frame clones, though not all of them. Clone size and V and J calls were adopted from that table, with D and trimming inferred from the DNA. The sample has fewer than 200,000 clones, 70% to 85% seen once; the top ten hold about a fifth. CDR1 is KGHSH and CDR2 is LQKENI in the germline V gene. V lost 3 bases to trimming and J lost 2 bases, with 13 bases between them. CDR3 length equals 16 residues. This rearrangement joins TRBV18 to TRBJ2-2, with a possible D match to TRBD1 (5 bases). This sequence was found in an elderly woman with acute or convalescent COVID-19. Input material: peripheral blood. This CDR3 is CASSPGPGSNTGELFF. The CDR3 DNA sequence: TGTGCCAGCTCACCGGGTCCAGGGTCCAACACCGGGGAGCTGTTTTTT.